The entry that follows covers one T cell receptor (beta chain) sequence. Its antigen is currently not known. Base qualities are not at hand, and no much larger clone is one base apart. The sample is drawn from a study of memory CD4+ T cells and cytomegalovirus serostatus (dated by TCRdb to about 2019). A note on the overall study: A total of about 33 healthy Belgian adults, of whom 9 were CMV seropositive and about 24 were CMV seronegative, were included in the cohort. To replicate a published TCR-based CMV serostatus classifier, the researchers sequenced the CD4+ memory TCRbeta repertoires of a Belgian cohort whose cytomegalovirus serostatus was known.

The CDR3 has 14 amino acids, counting the end cysteine and phenylalanine. CDR3 DNA is the only sequence kept; it has 42 bases, read in frame from the first base. In the germline V gene, CDR1 corresponds to SGHDT and CDR2 to YYEEEE. The V end loses 3 bases and the J end loses 7 bases, and a stretch of 11 bases separates them. A FACSAria II was used to sort memory CD4+ T cells, defined as single viable CD3+CD4+CD8-CD45RO+ cells. To determine CMV serostatus, a Roche Elecsys assay was used that detects serum IgG against CMV pp150, pp28, p38 and p52. Following thawing, total CD4+ T cells were enriched through positive selection using CD4 magnetic microbeads. The samples came from a different study that was designed specifically to examine the CD4+ T cell memory repertoire. Peripheral blood mononuclear cells were isolated and cryopreserved according to standard operating procedures, and serum was kept at -80 degrees C. CD3-PerCP (BW264/56), CD4-APC (RPA-T4), CD45RO-PE (UCHT1) and CD8-Pacific Orange (3B5) antibodies were used for staining, and non-viable cells were excluded with Sytox blue.

The research as a whole found: Among the 150 to 200 previously reported CMV-associated TCRbeta sequences, approximately 70 showed up in the CD4+ memory repertoires, with each one found in between one and five individuals. Only CD4+CD45RO+ memory cells were sequenced, in contrast to the original study, which included naive and memory CD4+ and CD8+ populations. For CMV serostatus prediction, a median bootstrapped AUC of about 0.96 was reached with the original framework, and a median bootstrapped AUC of around 0.89 was reached with a US-trained random forest. The results were interpreted as suggesting that the CMV-associated TCR signature is largely present in the CD4+ memory repertoire. The original-framework classifier achieved a median bootstrapped AUC of almost 0.97 with a 95% CI of 0.76-1.00 on the Belgian cohort.

The Quick-DNA Microprep Kit was used to extract genomic DNA from the sorted cells. TCRbeta DNA was amplified with the immunoSEQ hsTCRbeta kit following the manufacturer's protocol. An Illumina MiSeq instrument was used to sequence the TCRbeta libraries. The study's own analysis went as follows. After out-of-frame sequences were removed, 2,204,828 distinct TCRbeta sequences remained, averaging about 66,813 per individual. Each individual was scored according to the count of 150 to 200 previously reported CMV-associated TCRbeta sequences and the total productive distinct TCRbeta count. A beta-binomial model was reimplemented in Python, and scikit-learn random forests with default parameters were trained on US cohort data. On the Belgian cohort, classifier performance was reported as the median AUC, along with percentile confidence intervals, across 10,000 bootstrap iterations. The immuneACCESS repertoire file appears here via TCRdb, limited to in-frame rearrangements. These files lack a portion of the clones; in checked studies, under half of the deficit traces to unresolved V genes, and the cause of the others is not known. Clonal size and the V and J genes are those of that table, whereas D and trimming came from the DNA. This sample is represented by approximately 65,000 clones; roughly four fifths of them were singletons. Approximately 0.81% of the sample goes to the ten largest clones.

Recombination joined TRBV5-6 with TRBJ1-6; the D gene remains uncertain. The sequenced sample consisted of memory CD4+ T cells from blood. This receptor was taken from an adult in good health and CMV-seronegative. The CDR3 reads as follows: CASSYGSPNSPLHF. The DNA reads as follows: TGTGCCAGCAGCTACGGCAGTCCGAATTCACCCCTCCACTTT.